Sequencing of this T cell receptor (beta chain) was carried out in a study of control samples from healthy donors and cancer patients. Per germline, CDR1 DFQATT and CDR2 SNEGSKA (reference sequence). The CDR3 sequence is 17 residues long. Trimming pared 3 bases from V and 1 base from J, leaving 20 bases between. Some clones are missing from TCRdb's copy, which holds only in-frame ones; the method was immunoSEQ multiplex PCR. The repertoire holds some 130,000 clones, with less than 90% as singletons. The sample was blood. The clonotype comes from a woman under 40 in good health. V gene TRBV20-1 combines with J gene TRBJ2-3; D is perhaps TRBD1 or TRBD2 (5 bases each). CDR3 protein: CSASSRAGAGGTDTQYF. In DNA, the CDR3 is TGCAGTGCTAGTAGTAGGGCTGGGGCCGGGGGCACAGATACGCAGTATTTT.